This entry is about one T cell receptor (beta chain). The antigen is not known. TCRdb keeps only in-frame clones here, not all; method: immunoSEQ multiplex PCR. The sample has 2 million to 3 million clones, 93% seen once. This sample is drawn from a study of shared clonotypes between healthy human individuals. CD4+ cells underwent separation, giving CD45RA+ naive and CD45RA-negative memory subsets. Overall study results and limits: The rarefaction results pointed to incomplete sorted-subset sequencing despite large depth. Relative to their counterparts shared across all four donors, non-shared clonotypes exhibited diminished generation probabilities. Sample collection involved blood only; tissue repertoires are likely different.

Germline CDR1 reads DFQATT; CDR2 reads SNEGSKA (reference sequence). V was clipped by 6 bases and J by 8 bases, with 11 bases between them. There are 11 residues in the CDR3. Sequencing input: naive CD4+ T cells from PBMCs. Stated subset: CD45RA+ positively selected. J is TRBJ1-3 and V is TRBV20-1; no reliable D call. This clonotype was sampled from a man in his late teens or twenties in good health. Some clones in this sample may be carry-over from other donors' samples. In DNA form, the CDR3 reads TGCAGTGCGCCTCGACTCGACACCATATATTTT. Amino acid sequence: CSAPRLDTIYF.